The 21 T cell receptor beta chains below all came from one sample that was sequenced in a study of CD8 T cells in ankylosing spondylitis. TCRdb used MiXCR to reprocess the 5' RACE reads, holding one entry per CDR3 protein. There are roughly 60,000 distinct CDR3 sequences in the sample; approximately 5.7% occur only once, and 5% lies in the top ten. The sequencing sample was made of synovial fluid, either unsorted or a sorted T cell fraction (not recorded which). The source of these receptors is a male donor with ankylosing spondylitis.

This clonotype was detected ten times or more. CDR3 bases: TGCAGTGCTAGAGGTGGCATGGAAGAGACCACGAATGAGCAGTTCTTC. As protein: CSARGGMEETTNEQFF. This sequence joins TRBV20-1 and TRBJ2-1; no clear D gene. This CDR3 contains 16 residues. The germline V and J ends were trimmed by 1 base and 7 bases, with 20 bases remaining between them. Per the germline V gene, CDR1 is DFQATT and CDR2 is SNEGSKA (reference sequence).

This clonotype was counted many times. The chain's CDR3 is CASSFSSAAITEAFF. Here the CDR3 DNA reads TGTGCCAGCAGCTTTTCTTCGGCGGCTATCACTGAAGCTTTCTTT. The chain recombines TRBV7-9 with TRBJ1-1, with D uncertain. This CDR3 spans 15 amino acids. The V and J ends lost 3 bases and 4 bases respectively, with 15 bases between them. The germline V gene encodes CDR1 SEHNR and CDR2 FQNEAQ (reference sequence).

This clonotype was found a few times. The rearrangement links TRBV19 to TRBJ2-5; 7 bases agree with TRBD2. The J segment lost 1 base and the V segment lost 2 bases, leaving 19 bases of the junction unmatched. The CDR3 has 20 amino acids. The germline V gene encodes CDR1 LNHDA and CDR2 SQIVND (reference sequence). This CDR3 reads CASSISYLRGGESIQETQYF. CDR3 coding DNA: TGTGCCAGTAGTATATCCTACTTGCGGGGAGGGGAGTCCATCCAAGAGACCCAGTACTTC. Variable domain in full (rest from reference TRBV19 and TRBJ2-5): DGGITQSPKYLFRKEGQNVTLSCEQNLNHDAMYWYRQDPGQGLRLIYYSQIVNDFQKGDIAEGYSVSREKKESFPLTVTSAQKNPTAFYLCASSISYLRGGESIQETQYFGPGTRLLVL.

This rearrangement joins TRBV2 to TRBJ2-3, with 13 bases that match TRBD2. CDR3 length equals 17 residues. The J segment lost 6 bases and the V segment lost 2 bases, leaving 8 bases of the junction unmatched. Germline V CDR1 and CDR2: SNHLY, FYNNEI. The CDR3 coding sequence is TGTGCCAGCAGTGAAACTAGCGGGAGGGTTAACGCCGATACGCAGTATTTT. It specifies CASSETSGRVNADTQYF. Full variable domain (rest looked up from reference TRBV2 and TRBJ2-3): EPEVTQTPSHQVTQMGQEVILRCVPISNHLYFYWYRQILGQKVEFLVSFYNNEISEKSEIFDDQFSVERPDGSNFTLKIRSTKLEDSAMYFCASSETSGRVNADTQYFGPGTRLTVL.

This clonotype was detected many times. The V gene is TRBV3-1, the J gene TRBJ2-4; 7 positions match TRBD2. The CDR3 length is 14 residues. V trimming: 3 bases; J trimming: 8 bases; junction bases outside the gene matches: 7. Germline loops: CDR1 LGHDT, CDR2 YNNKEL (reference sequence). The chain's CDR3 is CASSHLSGADIQYF. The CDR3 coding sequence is TGTGCCAGCAGCCATCTAAGCGGGGCTGACATTCAGTACTTC.

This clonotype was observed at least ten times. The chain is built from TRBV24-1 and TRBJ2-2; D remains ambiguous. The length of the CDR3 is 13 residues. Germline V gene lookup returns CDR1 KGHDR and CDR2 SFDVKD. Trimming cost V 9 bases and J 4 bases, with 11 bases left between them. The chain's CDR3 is CATLDGTTGELFF. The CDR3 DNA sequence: TGTGCCACCCTGGACGGAACCACCGGGGAGCTGTTTTTT.

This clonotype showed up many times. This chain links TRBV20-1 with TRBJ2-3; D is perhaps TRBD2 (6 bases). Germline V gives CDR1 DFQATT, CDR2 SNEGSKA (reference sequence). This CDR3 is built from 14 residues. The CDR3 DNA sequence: TGCGCGGGAAGTAGGATGGCTAGCACAGATACGCAGTATTTT. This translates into CAGSRMASTDTQYF.

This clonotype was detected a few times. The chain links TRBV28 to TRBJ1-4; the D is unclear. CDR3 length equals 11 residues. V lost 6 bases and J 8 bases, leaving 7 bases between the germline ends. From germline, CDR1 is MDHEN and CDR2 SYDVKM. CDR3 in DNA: TGTGCCAGCAGGGAGGGAGAAAAACTGTTTTTT. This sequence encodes CASREGEKLFF.

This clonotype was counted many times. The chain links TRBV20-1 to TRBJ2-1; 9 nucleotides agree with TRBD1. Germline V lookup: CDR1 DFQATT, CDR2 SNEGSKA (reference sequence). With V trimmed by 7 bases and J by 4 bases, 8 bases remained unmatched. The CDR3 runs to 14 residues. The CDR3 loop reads CSVTGQGYYNEQFF. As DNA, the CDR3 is TGCAGTGTAACGGGACAGGGATATTACAATGAGCAGTTCTTC.

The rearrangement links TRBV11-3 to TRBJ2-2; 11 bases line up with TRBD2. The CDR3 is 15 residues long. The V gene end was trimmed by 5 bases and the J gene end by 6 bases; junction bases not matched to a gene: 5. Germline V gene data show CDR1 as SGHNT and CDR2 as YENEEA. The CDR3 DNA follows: TGTGCCAGCAGCCGGACTAGCGGGTCCCCCGGGGAGCTGTTTTTT. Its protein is CASSRTSGSPGELFF.

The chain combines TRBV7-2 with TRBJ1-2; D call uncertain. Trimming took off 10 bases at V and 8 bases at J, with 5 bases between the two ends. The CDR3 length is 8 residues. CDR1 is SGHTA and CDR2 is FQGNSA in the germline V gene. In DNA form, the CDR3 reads TGTGCCACGGGAGGCTACACCTTC. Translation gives CATGGYTF.

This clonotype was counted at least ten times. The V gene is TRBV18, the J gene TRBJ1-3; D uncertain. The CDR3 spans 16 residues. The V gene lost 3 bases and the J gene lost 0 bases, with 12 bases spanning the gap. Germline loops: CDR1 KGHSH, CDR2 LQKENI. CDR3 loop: CASSPTNTYSGNTIYF. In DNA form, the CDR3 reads TGTGCCAGCTCACCCACCAACACTTACTCTGGAAACACCATATATTTT.

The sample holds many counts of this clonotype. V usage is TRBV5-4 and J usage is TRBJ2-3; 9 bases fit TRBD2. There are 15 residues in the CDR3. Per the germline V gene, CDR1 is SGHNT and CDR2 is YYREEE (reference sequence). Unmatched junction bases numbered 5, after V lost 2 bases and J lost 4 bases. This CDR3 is CASSLTAGGADTQYF. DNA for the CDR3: TGTGCCAGCAGCTTAACAGCGGGAGGAGCAGATACGCAGTATTTT.

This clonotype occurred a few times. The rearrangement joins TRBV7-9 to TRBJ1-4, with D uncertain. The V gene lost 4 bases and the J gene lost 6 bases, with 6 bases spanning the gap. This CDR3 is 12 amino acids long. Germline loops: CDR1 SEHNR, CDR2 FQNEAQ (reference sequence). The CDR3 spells CASSSVDEKLFF. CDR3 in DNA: TGTGCCAGCAGCTCTGTAGATGAAAAACTGTTTTTT.

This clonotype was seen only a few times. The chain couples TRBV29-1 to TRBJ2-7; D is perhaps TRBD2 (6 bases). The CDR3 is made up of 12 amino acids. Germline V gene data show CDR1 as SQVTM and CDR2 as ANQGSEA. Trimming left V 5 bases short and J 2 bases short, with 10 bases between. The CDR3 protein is CSVRSGAYEQYF. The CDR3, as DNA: TGCAGCGTTCGTAGCGGAGCCTACGAGCAGTACTTC.

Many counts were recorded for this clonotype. The CDR3 nucleotides read TGCGCCAGCAGCCAACTGGCTTCACTAGCGGACATGATCTACGAGCAGTACTTC. It yields the protein CASSQLASLADMIYEQYF. V usage is TRBV4-1 and J usage is TRBJ2-7, with 8 nucleotides matching TRBD2. Germline V gene lookup returns CDR1 MGHRA and CDR2 YSYEKL. V was clipped by 2 bases and J by 3 bases; unmatched bases: 15. The CDR3 loop spans 18 amino acids.

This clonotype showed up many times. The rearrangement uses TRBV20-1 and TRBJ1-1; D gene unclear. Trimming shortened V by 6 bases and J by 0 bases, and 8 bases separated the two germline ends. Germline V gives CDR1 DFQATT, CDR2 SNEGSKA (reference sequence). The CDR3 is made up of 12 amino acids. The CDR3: CSALFMNTEAFF. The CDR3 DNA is TGCAGTGCACTATTCATGAACACTGAAGCTTTCTTT.

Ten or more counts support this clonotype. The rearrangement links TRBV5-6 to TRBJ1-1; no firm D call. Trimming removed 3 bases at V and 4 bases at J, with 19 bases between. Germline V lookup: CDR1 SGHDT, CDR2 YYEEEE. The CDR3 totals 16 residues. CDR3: CASSSAPGRGSTEAFF. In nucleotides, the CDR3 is TGTGCCAGCAGCTCCGCCCCTGGCAGAGGAAGCACTGAAGCTTTCTTT.

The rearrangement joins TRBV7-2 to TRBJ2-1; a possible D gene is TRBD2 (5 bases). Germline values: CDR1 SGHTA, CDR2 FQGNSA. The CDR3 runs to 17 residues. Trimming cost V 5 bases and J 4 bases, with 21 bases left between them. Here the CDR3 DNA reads TGTGCCAGCAGCCCTCCGGGATTTGCGCTCGGGTACAATGAGCAGTTCTTC. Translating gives CASSPPGFALGYNEQFF.

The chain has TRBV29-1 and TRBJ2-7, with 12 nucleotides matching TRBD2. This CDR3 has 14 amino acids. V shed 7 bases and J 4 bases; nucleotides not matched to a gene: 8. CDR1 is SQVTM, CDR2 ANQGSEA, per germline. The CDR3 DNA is TGCAGCGCAGAACTAGCGGGAGGAGGATACGAGCAGTACTTC. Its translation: CSAELAGGGYEQYF.

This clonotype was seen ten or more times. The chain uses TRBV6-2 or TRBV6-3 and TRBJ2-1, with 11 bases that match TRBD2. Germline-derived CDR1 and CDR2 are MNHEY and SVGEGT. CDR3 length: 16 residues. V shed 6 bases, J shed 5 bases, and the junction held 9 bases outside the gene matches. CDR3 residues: CASSTLAGGRNNEQFF. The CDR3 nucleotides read TGTGCCAGCAGCACCTTAGCGGGAGGGAGAAACAATGAGCAGTTCTTC.